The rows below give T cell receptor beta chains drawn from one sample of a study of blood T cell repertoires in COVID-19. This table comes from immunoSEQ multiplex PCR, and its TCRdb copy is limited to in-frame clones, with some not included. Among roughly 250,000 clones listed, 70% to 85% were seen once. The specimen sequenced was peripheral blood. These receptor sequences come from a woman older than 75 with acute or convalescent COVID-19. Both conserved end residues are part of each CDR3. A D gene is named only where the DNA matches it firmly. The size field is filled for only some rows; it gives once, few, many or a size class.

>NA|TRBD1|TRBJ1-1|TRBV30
CAWSEGALGRRSEAFF
TGTGCCTGGAGTGAGGGGGCTCTGGGAAGGAGGTCCGAAGCTTTCTTT
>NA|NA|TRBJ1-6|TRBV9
CASNEQPNSPLHF
TGTGCCAGCAACGAACAGCCAAATTCACCCCTCCACTTT
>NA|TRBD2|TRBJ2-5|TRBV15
CATSRDPGGQETQYF
TGTGCCACCAGCAGAGATCCCGGGGGGCAAGAGACCCAGTACTTC
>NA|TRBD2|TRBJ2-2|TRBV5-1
CASSLSSGGGHTGELFF
TGCGCCAGCAGCTTGTCTAGCGGGGGAGGTCACACCGGGGAGCTGTTTTTT
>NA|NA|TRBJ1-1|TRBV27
CASSLGKVQGEAFF
TGTGCCAGCAGTTTGGGGAAGGTTCAGGGGGAAGCTTTCTTT
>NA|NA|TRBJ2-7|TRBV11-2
CASSLGPGENGYEQYF
TGTGCCAGCAGCTTAGGACCAGGGGAAAATGGCTACGAGCAGTACTTC
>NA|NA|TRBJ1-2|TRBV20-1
CSASVGGARGYTF
TGCAGTGCTAGTGTCGGGGGGGCCCGGGGCTACACCTTC
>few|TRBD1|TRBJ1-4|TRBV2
CASNGQGSVSEKLFF
TGTGCCAGCAATGGACAGGGATCCGTAAGTGAAAAACTGTTTTTT
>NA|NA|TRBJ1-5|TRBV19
CASAKGWYDQPQHF
TGTGCCAGTGCCAAGGGGTGGTATGATCAGCCCCAGCATTTT
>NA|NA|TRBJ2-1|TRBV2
CASRDFSYNEQFF
TGTGCCAGCAGGGACTTCTCCTACAATGAGCAGTTCTTC
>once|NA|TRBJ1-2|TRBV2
CASSPRAPNYGYTF
TGTGCCAGCAGCCCCAGGGCGCCGAACTATGGCTACACCTTC
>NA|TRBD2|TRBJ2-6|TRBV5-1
CASSPRGGSGANVLTF
TGCGCCAGCAGCCCGCGGGGGGGCTCAGGGGCCAACGTCCTGACTTTC
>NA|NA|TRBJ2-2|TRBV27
CASSPPGTGELFF
TGTGCCAGCAGTCCCCCGGGCACCGGGGAGCTGTTTTTT
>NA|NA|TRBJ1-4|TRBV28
CASSSPGVYNEKLFF
TGTGCCAGCAGTTCTCCGGGGGTGTACAATGAAAAACTGTTTTTT
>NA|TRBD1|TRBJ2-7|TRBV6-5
CASSRTGLSYEQYF
TGTGCCAGCAGTCGGACAGGCCTCTCCTACGAGCAGTACTTC
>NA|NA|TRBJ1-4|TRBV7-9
CASSLGQGSEKLFF
TGTGCCAGCAGCTTAGGGCAGGGGAGCGAAAAACTGTTTTTT
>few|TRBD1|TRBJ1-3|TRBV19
CASTLQGLSGNTIYF
TGTGCCAGTACCTTACAGGGGCTCTCTGGAAACACCATATATTTT
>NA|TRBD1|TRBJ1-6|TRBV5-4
CASSLGGRDRGVSPLHF
TGTGCCAGCAGCCTTGGTGGTAGGGACAGGGGGGTCTCACCCCTCCACTTT